This T cell receptor (beta chain) emerged from a study of cytomegalovirus exposure and HLA in healthy donors. Trimming took 4 bases from V and 1 from J, leaving 7 bases between them. Germline CDR1 and CDR2: LGHNA and YSLEER. The CDR3 covers 14 residues. Notes on the study in general: Excluded were some V segments that proved indistinguishable, including TRBV6-2 and TRBV6-3. Later on, a genetic analysis was performed. It linked a missense variant in DCLRE1C with V- and J-gene trimming of TCR beta. Most of the TCR beta V segments (in an earlier analysis) were productive either about 87% or about 30% of the time.

This PCR relied on a set of 60 Vbeta primers and 13 Jbeta primers. As handled by the study authors: Later reanalysis found about 78 million unique TCR beta chains, 10 million to 12 million of them shared. Clones were read by immunoSEQ multiplex PCR, and TCRdb kept only the in-frame ones, dropping some. V and J calls plus clone size are reproduced from that table; the DNA served to infer D and trimming. The data show fewer than 250,000 clones, with over 60% seen just once and 0.9% to 1.2% held by the top ten. Remarks on this clone: Antigen specificity is unknown.

V gene TRBV4-3 combines with J gene TRBJ2-2; D may be TRBD1 (5 bases). The sequence derives from a woman between 40 and 50 years old in good health and CMV-seronegative. Sequencing was carried out using PBMCs. Here the CDR3 reads CASSPTVNTGELFF. CDR3 sequence (DNA): TGCGCCAGCAGCCCGACAGTGAACACCGGGGAGCTGTTTTTT.